This T cell receptor beta chain came from a study of cytomegalovirus exposure and HLA in healthy donors. Study outcomes and limitations: Specificity for CMV antigens was confirmed in vitro for a few of the CMV-associated chains. For most TCR sequences rarity was the rule, although some public TCRs occurred in many donors. A list of around 160 TCR beta chains associated with cytomegalovirus was given.

On this clone: Its antigen is currently unknown.

The CDR3 spans 17 residues. With V trimmed by 2 bases and J by 5 bases, 6 bases remained unmatched. The V gene's germline CDR1 is MDHEN and CDR2 SYDVKM. Healthy individuals who donated bone marrow served as the donors. The PCR contained 60 Vbeta and 13 Jbeta primers. TCRdb keeps only in-frame clones here, not all; method: immunoSEQ multiplex PCR. Of roughly 150,000 clones in the sample, approximately 78% were seen once. The sequence was collected from a male donor in good health and CMV-seronegative. The chain has TRBV28 and TRBJ2-3, with TRBD2 matching 14 bases. The sequencing sample was made of PBMCs. CDR3 DNA: TGTGCCAGCAGTTTACCGGGACTAGCGGGAGCTATAGATACGCAGTATTTT. It translates to CASSLPGLAGAIDTQYF.